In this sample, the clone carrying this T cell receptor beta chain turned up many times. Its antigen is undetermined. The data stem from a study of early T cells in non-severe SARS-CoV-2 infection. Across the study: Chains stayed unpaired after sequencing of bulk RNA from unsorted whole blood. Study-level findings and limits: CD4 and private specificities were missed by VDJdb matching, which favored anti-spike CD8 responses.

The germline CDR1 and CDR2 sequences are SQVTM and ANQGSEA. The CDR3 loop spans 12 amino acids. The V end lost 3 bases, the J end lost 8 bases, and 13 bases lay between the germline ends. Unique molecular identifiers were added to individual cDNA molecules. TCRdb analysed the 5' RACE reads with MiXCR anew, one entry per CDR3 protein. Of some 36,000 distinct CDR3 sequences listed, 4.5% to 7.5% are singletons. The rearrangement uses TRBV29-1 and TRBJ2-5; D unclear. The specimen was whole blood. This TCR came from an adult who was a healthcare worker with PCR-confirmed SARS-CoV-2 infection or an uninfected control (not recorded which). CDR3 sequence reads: CSVELPGGTQYF. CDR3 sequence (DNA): TGCAGCGTTGAGCTGCCCGGTGGAACCCAGTACTTC.